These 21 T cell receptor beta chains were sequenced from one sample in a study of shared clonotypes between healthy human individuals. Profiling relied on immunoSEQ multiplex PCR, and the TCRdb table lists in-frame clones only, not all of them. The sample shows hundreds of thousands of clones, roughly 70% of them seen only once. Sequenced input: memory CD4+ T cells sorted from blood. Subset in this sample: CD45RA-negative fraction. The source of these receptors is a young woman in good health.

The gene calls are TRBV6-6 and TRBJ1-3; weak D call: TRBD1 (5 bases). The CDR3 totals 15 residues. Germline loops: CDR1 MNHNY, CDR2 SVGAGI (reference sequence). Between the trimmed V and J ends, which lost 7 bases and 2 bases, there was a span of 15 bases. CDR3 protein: CASTVRGATGNTIYF. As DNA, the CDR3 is TGTGCCAGCACCGTGCGGGGCGCAACTGGAAACACCATATATTTT.

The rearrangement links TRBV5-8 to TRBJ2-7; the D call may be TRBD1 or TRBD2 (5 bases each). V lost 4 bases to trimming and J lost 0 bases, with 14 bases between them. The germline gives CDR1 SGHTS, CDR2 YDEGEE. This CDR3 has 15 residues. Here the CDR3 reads CASSKEPGTSYEQYF. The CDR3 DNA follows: TGTGCCAGCAGCAAGGAACCGGGGACCTCCTACGAGCAGTACTTC.

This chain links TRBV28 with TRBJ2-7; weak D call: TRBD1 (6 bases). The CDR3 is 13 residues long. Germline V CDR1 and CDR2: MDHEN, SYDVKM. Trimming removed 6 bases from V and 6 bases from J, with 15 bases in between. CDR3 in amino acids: CASSLGGWGEQYF. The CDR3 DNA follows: TGTGCCAGCAGCCTTGGGGGCTGGGGCGAGCAGTACTTC.

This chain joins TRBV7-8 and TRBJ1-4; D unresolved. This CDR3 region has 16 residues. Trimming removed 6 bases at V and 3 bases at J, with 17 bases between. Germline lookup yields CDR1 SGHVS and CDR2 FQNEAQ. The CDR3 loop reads CASRFTGPPSNEKLFF. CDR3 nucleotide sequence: TGTGCCAGCAGGTTTACTGGGCCACCCTCTAATGAAAAACTGTTTTTT.

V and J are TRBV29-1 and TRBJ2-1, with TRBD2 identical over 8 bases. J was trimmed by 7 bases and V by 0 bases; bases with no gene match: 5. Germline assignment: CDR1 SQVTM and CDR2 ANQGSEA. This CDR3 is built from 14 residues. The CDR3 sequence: CSVEEWTSRNEQFF. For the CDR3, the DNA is TGCAGCGTTGAAGAATGGACTAGCCGGAATGAGCAGTTCTTC.

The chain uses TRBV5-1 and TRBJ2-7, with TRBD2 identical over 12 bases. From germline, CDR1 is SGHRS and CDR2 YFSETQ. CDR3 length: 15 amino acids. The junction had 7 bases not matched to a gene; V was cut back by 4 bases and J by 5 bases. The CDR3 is CASSLLTSGSHEQYF. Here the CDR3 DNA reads TGCGCCAGCAGCCTCCTGACTAGCGGGAGCCACGAGCAGTACTTC.

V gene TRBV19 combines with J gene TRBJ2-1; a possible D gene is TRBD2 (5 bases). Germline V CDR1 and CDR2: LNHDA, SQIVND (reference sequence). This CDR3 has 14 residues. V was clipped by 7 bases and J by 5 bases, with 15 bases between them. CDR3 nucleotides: TGTGCCAGTAAGGCGCAAGAGGGCCACAATGAGCAGTTCTTC. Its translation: CASKAQEGHNEQFF.

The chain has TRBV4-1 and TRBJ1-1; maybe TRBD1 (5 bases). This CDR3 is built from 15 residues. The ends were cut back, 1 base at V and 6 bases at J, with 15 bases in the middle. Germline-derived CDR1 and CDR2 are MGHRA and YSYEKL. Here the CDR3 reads CASSQVGAGEPEAFF. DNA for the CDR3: TGCGCCAGCAGCCAAGTAGGGGCTGGTGAACCTGAAGCTTTCTTT.

This chain's CDR3 is CASRETSGTDTQYF. In nucleotides, the CDR3 is TGTGCCAGCAGGGAGACTAGCGGGACAGATACGCAGTATTTT. The rearrangement links TRBV2 to TRBJ2-3; the match to TRBD2 covers 10 bases. The CDR3 consists of 14 residues. The germline gives CDR1 SNHLY, CDR2 FYNNEI. After removal of 6 bases from V and 3 bases from J, the junction contained 3 bases not matched to a gene. Drawing the rest from reference TRBV2 and TRBJ2-3, the complete variable domain is EPEVTQTPSHQVTQMGQEVILRCVPISNHLYFYWYRQILGQKVEFLVSFYNNEISEKSEIFDDQFSVERPDGSNFTLKIRSTKLEDSAMYFCASRETSGTDTQYFGPGTRLTVL.

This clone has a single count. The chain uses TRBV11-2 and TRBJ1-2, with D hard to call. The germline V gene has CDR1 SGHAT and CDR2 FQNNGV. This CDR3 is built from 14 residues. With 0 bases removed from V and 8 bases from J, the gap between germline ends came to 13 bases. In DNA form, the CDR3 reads TGTGCCAGCAGCTTAGAGTTTTCGGGCGGCGGCTACACCTTC. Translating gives CASSLEFSGGGYTF.

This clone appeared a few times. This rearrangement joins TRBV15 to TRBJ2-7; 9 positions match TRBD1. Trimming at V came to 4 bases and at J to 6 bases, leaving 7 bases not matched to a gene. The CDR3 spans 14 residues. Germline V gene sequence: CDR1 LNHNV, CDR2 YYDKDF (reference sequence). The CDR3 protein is CATSTGTGSGEQYF. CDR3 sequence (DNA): TGTGCCACCAGCACCGGGACAGGGTCAGGCGAGCAGTACTTC. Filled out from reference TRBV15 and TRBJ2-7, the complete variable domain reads DAMVIQNPRYQVTQFGKPVTLSCSQTLNHNVMYWYQQKSSQAPKLLFHYYDKDFNNEADTPDNFQSRRPNTSFCFLDIRSPGLGDTAMYLCATSTGTGSGEQYFGPGTRLTVT.

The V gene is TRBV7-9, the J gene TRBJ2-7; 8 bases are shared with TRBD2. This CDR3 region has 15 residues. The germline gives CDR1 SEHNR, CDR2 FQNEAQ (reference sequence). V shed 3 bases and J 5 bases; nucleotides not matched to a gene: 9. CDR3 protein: CASSFSLGRANEQYF. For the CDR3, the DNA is TGTGCCAGCAGCTTTAGTCTCGGGAGGGCCAACGAGCAGTACTTC.

The CDR3 is CATSRAIVRQGEGYTF. CDR3 nucleotide sequence: TGTGCCACCAGCAGAGCTATTGTTAGGCAGGGAGAGGGCTACACCTTC. The rearrangement links TRBV15 to TRBJ1-2, with a possible D match to TRBD1 (5 bases). The CDR3 is 16 residues long. The germline CDR1 and CDR2 sequences are LNHNV and YYDKDF (reference sequence). Trimming took 1 base from V and 8 from J, leaving 20 bases between them.

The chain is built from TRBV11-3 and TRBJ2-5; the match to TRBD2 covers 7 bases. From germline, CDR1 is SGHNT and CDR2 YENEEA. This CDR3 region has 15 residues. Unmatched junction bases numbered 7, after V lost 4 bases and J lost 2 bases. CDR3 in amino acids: CASSSGTTSQETQYF. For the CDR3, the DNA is TGTGCCAGCAGCTCCGGGACTACTTCGCAAGAGACCCAGTACTTC.

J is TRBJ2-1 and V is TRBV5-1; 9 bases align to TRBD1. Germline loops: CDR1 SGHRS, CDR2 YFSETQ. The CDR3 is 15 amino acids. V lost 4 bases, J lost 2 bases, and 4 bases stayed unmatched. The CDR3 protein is CASSKTGGAYNEQFF. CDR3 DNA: TGCGCCAGCAGCAAGACAGGGGGGGCCTACAATGAGCAGTTCTTC.

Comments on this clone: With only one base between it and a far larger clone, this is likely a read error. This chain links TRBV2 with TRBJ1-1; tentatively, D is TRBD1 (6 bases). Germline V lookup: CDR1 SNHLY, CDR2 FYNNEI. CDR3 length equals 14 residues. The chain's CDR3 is CASNAQGSNTEVFF. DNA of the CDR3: TGTGCCAGCAACGCTCAGGGGTCGAACACTGAAGTTTTCTTT.

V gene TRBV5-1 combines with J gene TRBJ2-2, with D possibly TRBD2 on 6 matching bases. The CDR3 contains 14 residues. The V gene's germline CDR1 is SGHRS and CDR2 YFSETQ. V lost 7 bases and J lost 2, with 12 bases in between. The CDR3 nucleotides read TGCGCCAGCCGTACCGGGGGAAACACCGGGGAGCTGTTTTTT. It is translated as CASRTGGNTGELFF.

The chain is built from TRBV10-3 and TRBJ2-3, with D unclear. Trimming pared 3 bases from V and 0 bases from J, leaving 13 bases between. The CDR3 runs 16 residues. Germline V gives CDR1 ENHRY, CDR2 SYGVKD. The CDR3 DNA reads TGTGCCATCAGTGATGCGGCGGCTTCTAGCACAGATACGCAGTATTTT. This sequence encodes CAISDAAASSTDTQYF.

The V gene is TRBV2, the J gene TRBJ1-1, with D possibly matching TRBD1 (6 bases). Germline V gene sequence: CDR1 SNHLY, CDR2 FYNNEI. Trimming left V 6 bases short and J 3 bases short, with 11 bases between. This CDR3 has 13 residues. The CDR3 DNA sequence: TGTGCCAGCAGGGACAGTATTGACACTGAAGCTTTCTTT. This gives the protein CASRDSIDTEAFF.

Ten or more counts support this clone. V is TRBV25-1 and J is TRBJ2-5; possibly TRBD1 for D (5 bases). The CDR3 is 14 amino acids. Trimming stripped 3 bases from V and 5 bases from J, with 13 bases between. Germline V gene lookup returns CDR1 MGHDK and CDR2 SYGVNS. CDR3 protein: CASSDRDQEETQYF. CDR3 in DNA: TGTGCCAGCAGTGACAGGGATCAGGAGGAGACCCAGTACTTC.

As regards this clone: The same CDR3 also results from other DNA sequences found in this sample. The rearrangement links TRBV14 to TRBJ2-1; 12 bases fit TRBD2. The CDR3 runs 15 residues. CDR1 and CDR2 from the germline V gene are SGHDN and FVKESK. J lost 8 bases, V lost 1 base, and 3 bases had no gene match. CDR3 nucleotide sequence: TGTGCCAGCAGCCAAGGGCTAGCGGGAGGGTATGAGCAGTTCTTC. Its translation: CASSQGLAGGYEQFF.